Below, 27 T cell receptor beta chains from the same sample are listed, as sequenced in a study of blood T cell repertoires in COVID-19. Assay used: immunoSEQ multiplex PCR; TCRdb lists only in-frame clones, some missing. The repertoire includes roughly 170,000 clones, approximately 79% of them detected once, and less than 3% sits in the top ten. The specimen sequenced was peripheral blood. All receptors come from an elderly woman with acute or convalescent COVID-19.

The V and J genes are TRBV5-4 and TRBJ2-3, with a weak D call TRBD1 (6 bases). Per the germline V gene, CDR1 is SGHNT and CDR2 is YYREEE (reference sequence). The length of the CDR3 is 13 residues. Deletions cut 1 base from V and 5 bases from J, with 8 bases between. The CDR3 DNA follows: TGTGCCAGCAGCTTGTCAGGGGTAGATACGCAGTATTTT. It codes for CASSLSGVDTQYF. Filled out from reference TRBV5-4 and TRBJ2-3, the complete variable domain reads ETGVTQSPTHLIKTRGQQVTLRCSSQSGHNTVSWYQQALGQGPQFIFQYYREEENGRGNFPPRFSGLQFPNYSSELNVNALELDDSALYLCASSLSGVDTQYFGPGTRLTVL.

The CDR3 coding sequence is TGCAGCGGGTTCTTAGGAGTGGAGACCCAGTACTTC. It encodes CSGFLGVETQYF. The chain recombines TRBV29-1 with TRBJ2-5, with unresolved D. The CDR3 consists of 12 residues. Per the germline V gene, CDR1 is SQVTM and CDR2 is ANQGSEA. V was pared by 7 bases and J by 5 bases, with 14 bases between. The complete variable domain, with remaining parts taken from reference TRBV29-1 and TRBJ2-5, reads SAVISQKPSRDICQRGTSLTIQCQVDSQVTMMFWYRQQPGQSLTLIATANQGSEATYESGFVIDKFPISRPNLTFSTLTVSNMSPEDSSIYLCSGFLGVETQYFGPGTRLLVL.

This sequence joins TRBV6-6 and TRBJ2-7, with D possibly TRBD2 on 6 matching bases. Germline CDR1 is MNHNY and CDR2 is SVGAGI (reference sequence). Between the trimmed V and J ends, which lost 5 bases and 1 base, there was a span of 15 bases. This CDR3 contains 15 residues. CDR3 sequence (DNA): TGTGCCAGCAGTCCCTGGGGAGGAGGATCCTACGAGCAGTACTTC. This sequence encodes CASSPWGGGSYEQYF.

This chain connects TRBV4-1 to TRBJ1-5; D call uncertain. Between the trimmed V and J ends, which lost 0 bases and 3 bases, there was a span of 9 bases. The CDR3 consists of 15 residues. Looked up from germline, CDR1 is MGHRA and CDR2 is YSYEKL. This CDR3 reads CASSQDRNNNQPQHF. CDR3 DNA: TGCGCCAGCAGCCAAGACAGGAATAACAATCAGCCCCAGCATTTT.

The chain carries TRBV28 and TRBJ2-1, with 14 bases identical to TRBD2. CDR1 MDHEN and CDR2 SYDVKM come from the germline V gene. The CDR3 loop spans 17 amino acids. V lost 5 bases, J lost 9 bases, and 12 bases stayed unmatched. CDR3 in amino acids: CASSGGTSGSGGGEQFF. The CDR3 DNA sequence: TGTGCCAGCAGTGGGGGGACTAGCGGGAGTGGCGGAGGTGAGCAGTTCTTC.

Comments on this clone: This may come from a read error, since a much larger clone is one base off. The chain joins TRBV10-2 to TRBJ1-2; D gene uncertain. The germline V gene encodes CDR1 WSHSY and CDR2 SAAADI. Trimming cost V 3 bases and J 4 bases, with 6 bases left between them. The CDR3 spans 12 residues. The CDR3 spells CASSDGVYGYTF. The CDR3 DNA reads TGCGCCAGCAGTGATGGAGTCTATGGCTACACCTTC.

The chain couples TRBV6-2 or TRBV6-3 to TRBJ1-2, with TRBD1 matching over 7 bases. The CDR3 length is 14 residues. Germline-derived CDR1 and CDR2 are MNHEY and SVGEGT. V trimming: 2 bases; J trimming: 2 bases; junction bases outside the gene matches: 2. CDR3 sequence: CASSYGTANYGYTF. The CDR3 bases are TGTGCCAGCAGTTACGGGACAGCCAACTATGGCTACACCTTC.

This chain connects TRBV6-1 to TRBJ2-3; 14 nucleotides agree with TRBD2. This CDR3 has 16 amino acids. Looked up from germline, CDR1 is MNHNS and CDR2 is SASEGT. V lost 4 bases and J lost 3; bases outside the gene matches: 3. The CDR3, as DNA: TGTGCCAGCAGTGGGGGACTAGCGGGAGTAACAGATACGCAGTATTTT. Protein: CASSGGLAGVTDTQYF.

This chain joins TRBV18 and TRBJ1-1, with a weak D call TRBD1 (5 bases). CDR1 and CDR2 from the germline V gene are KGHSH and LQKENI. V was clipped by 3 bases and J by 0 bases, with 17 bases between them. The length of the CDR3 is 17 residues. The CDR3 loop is CASSPFGQGGVNTEAFF. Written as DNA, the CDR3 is TGTGCCAGCTCACCGTTTGGGCAGGGAGGGGTGAACACTGAAGCTTTCTTT.

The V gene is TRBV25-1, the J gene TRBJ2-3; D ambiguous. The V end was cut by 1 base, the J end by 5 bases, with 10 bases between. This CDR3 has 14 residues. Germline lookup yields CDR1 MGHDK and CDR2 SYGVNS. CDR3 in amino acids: CASSESQAIDTQYF. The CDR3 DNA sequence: TGTGCCAGCAGTGAATCGCAGGCGATAGATACGCAGTATTTT.

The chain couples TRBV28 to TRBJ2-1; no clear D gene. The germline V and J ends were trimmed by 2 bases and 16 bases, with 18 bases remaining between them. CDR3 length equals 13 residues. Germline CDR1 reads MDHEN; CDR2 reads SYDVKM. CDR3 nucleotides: TGTGCCAGCAGTTTAGAGCTTCCCCCTTACCCCTTCTTC. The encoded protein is CASSLELPPYPFF.

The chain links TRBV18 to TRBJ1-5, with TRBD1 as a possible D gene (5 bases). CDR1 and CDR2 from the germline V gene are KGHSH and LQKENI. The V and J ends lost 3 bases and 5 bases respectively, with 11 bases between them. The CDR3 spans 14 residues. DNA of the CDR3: TGTGCCAGCTCACCTTCGGAAGGGGATCAGCCCCAGCATTTT. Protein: CASSPSEGDQPQHF.

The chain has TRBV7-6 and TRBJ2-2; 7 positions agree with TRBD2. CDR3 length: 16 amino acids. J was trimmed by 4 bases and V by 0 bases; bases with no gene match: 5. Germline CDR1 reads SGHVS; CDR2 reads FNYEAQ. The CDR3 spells CASSLAAGAGTGELFF. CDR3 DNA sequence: TGTGCCAGCAGCTTAGCGGCGGGAGCGGGCACCGGGGAGCTGTTTTTT.

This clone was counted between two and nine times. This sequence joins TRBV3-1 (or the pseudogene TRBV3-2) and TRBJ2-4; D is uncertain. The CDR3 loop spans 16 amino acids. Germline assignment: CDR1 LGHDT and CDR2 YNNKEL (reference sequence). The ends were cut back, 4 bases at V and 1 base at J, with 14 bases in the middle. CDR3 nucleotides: TGTGCCAGCAGCCCTCCCCAGATTGGCGCCAAAAACATTCAGTACTTC. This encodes CASSPPQIGAKNIQYF.

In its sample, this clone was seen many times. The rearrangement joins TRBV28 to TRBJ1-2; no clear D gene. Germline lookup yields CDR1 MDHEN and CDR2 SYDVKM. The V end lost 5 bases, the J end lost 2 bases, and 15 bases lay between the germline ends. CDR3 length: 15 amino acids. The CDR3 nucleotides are TGTGCCAGCAGTCTCCGTTGGATAGCCAACTATGGCTACACCTTC. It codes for CASSLRWIANYGYTF.

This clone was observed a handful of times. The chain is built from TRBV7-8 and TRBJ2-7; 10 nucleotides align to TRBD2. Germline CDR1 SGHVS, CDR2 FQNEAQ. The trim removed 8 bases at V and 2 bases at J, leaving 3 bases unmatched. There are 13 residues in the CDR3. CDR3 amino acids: CASGSGRAYEQYF. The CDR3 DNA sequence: TGTGCCAGCGGAAGCGGGAGGGCCTACGAGCAGTACTTC.

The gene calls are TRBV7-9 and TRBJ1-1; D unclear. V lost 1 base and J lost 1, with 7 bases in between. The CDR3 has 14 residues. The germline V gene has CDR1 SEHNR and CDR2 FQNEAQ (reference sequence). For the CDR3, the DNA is TGTGCCAGCAGCTTAGAGTGGGCGAACACTGAAGCTTTCTTT. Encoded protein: CASSLEWANTEAFF.

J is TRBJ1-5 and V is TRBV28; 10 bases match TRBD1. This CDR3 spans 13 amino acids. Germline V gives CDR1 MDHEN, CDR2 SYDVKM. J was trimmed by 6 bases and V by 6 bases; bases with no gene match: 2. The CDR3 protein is CASRGQGSQPQHF. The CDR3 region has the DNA TGTGCCAGCAGGGGACAGGGGAGTCAGCCCCAGCATTTT. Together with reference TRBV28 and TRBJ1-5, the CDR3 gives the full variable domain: DVKVTQSSRYLVKRTGEKVFLECVQDMDHENMFWYRQDPGLGLRLIYFSYDVKMKEKGDIPEGYSVSREKKERFSLILESASTNQTSMYLCASRGQGSQPQHFGDGTRLSIL.

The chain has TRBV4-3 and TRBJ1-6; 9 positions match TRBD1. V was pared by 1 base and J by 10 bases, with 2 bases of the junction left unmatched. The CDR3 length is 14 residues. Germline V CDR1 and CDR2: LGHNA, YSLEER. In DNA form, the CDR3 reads TGCGCCAGCAGCCAAGGGACAGGGGTCTCACCCCTCCACTTT. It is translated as CASSQGTGVSPLHF.

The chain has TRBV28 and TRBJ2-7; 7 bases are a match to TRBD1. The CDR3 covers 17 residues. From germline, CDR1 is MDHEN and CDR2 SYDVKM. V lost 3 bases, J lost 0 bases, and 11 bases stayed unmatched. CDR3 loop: CASSFLRDSSLSYEQYF. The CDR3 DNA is TGTGCCAGCAGTTTCCTTCGGGACAGCTCCCTCTCCTACGAGCAGTACTTC.

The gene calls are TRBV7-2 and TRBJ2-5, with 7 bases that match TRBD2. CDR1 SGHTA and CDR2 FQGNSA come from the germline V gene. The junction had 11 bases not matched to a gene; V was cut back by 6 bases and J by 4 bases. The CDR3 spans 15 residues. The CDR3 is CASSSSPAGVETQYF. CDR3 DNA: TGTGCCAGCAGTTCGTCACCTGCGGGAGTAGAGACCCAGTACTTC. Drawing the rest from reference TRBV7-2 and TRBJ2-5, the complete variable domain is GAGVSQSPSNKVTEKGKDVELRCDPISGHTALYWYRQSLGQGLEFLIYFQGNSAPDKSGLPSDRFSAERTGGSVSTLTIQRTQQEDSAVYLCASSSSPAGVETQYFGPGTRLLVL.

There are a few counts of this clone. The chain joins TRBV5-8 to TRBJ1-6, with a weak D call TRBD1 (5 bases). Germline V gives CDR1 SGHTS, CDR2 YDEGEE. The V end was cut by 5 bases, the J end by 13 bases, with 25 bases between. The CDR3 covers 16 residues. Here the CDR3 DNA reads TGTGCCAGCAGACTTGTTCGAAAGGGTCTCTCAGGGCCCCTCCACTTT. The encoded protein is CASRLVRKGLSGPLHF. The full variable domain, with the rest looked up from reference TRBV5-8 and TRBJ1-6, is EAGVTQSPTHLIKTRGQQATLRCSPISGHTSVYWYQQALGLGLQFLLWYDEGEERNRGNFPPRFSGRQFPNYSSELNVNALELEDSALYLCASRLVRKGLSGPLHFGNGTRLTVT.

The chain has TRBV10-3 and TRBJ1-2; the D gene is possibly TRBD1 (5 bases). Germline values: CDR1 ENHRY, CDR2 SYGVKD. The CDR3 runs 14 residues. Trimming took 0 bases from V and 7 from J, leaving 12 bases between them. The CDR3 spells CAISESQGRGGYTF. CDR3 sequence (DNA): TGTGCCATCAGTGAGTCGCAGGGAAGAGGTGGCTACACCTTC.

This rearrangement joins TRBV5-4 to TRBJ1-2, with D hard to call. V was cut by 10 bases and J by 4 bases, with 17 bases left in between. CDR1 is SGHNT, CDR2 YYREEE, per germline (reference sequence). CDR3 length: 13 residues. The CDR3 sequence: CARSTYFGYGYTF. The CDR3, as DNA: TGTGCCCGTAGCACCTACTTCGGCTATGGCTACACCTTC.

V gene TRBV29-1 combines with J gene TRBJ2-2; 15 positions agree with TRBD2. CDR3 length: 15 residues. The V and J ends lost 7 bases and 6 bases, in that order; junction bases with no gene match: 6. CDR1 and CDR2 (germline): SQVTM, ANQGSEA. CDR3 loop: CSALGLAGGSGELFF. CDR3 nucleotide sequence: TGCAGCGCCCTGGGACTAGCGGGAGGTTCCGGGGAGCTGTTTTTT.

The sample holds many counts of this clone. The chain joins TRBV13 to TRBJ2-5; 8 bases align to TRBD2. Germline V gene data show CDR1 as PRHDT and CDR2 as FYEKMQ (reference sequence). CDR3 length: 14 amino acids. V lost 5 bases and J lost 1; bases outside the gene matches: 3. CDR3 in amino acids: CASSQLAGQETQYF. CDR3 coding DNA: TGTGCCAGCAGCCAGCTAGCGGGCCAAGAGACCCAGTACTTC.

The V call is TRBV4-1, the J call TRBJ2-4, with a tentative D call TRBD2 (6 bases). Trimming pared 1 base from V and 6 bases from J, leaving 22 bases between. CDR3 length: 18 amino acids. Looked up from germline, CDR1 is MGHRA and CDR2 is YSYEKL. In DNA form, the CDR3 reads TGCGCCAGCAGCCAAGGTCATAGACTAGACCTCCAAGGAAACATTCAGTACTTC. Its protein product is CASSQGHRLDLQGNIQYF.